The rows below give T cell receptor beta chains drawn from one sample of a study of a mutant IDH1 vaccine in newly diagnosed glioma. The data were produced by immunoSEQ multiplex PCR, yet TCRdb's version contains in-frame clones alone and is incomplete. The table lists about 56,000 clones, 80% to 90% of them singletons. Antigen specificity for these receptors is unknown. The sequencing used PBMCs, collected from a glioma patient whose treatment included an IDH1 peptide vaccine. These receptors were obtained from a man aged 40-49 years with glioma. The CDR3 runs from the conserved cysteine through the conserved F or W. D genes are given only for firm matches. The listing skips clone size in some rows; elsewhere it reads once, few, many or a size class.

length: 16; J: TRBJ2-2; size: .; D: TRBD2; V: TRBV9; DNA: TGTGCCAGCAGTCGAACTAGCGGGTCAACTGGCGGGGAGCTGTTTTTT; CDR3: CASSRTSGSTGGELFF
length: 13; J: TRBJ1-1; size: .; D: TRBD1; V: TRBV5-1; DNA: TGCGCCAGCAGCTTGGAATGGGACAGGGAAGCTTTCTTT; CDR3: CASSLEWDREAFF
length: 13; J: TRBJ1-2; size: .; D: TRBD1; V: TRBV10-3; DNA: TGTGCCATCAGGGGACAGGGGATCTATGGCTACACCTTC; CDR3: CAIRGQGIYGYTF
length: 18; J: TRBJ1-5; size: .; D: TRBD1; V: TRBV7-2; DNA: TGTGCCAGCAGCCCTAGCGAAGCCTGGACAGGGAGAAGTCAGCCCCAGCATTTT; CDR3: CASSPSEAWTGRSQPQHF
length: 13; J: TRBJ2-1; size: .; D: .; V: TRBV18; DNA: TGTGCCAGCTCGCCGGACAGCTACAATGAGCAGTTCTTC; CDR3: CASSPDSYNEQFF
length: 16; J: TRBJ1-5; size: .; D: TRBD1; V: TRBV7-8; DNA: TGTGCCAGCAGCTTAGGGGGGGGGACAGGGGACCAGCCCCAGCATTTT; CDR3: CASSLGGGTGDQPQHF
length: 13; J: TRBJ1-1; size: .; D: TRBD1; V: TRBV28; DNA: TGTGCCAGTAGGGGACAGGGGGCCACTGAAGCTTTCTTT; CDR3: CASRGQGATEAFF
length: 16; J: TRBJ2-2; size: .; D: TRBD2; V: TRBV7-2; DNA: TGTGCCAGCAGCTTAACTAGCGGGAGGTATACCGGGGAGCTGTTTTTT; CDR3: CASSLTSGRYTGELFF
length: 14; J: TRBJ1-5; size: once; D: .; V: TRBV6-1; DNA: TGTGCCAGCAGTGATTCTGGGGGCAATCAGCCCCAGCATTTT; CDR3: CASSDSGGNQPQHF
length: 14; J: TRBJ1-1; size: .; D: .; V: TRBV6-1; DNA: TGTGCCAGCAGTGGAGCGGGGGCTGACACTGAAGCTTTCTTT; CDR3: CASSGAGADTEAFF
length: 13; J: TRBJ1-5; size: once; D: .; V: TRBV6-5; DNA: TGTGCCAGCAGCGGACAGCACAATCAGCCCCAGCATTTT; CDR3: CASSGQHNQPQHF
length: 13; J: TRBJ2-1; size: .; D: .; V: TRBV11-2; DNA: TGTGCCAGCAGCGGGGGCTCCTACAATGAGCAGTTCTTC; CDR3: CASSGGSYNEQFF
length: 13; J: TRBJ2-1; size: .; D: TRBD1; V: TRBV29-1; DNA: TGCAGCGTTGCCCTCTCAACAGGGGAAACACAGTTCTTC; CDR3: CSVALSTGETQFF
length: 17; J: TRBJ2-3; size: once; D: TRBD2; V: TRBV9; DNA: TGTGCCAGCAGCCCTGCTGTGACTAGCGGTAGCACAGATACGCAGTATTTT; CDR3: CASSPAVTSGSTDTQYF
length: 15; J: TRBJ2-5; size: .; D: TRBD2; V: TRBV7-2; DNA: TGTGCCAGCGATCCGAGACTAGCGGGAGAGGAGACCCAGTACTTC; CDR3: CASDPRLAGEETQYF
length: 17; J: TRBJ2-1; size: .; D: TRBD2; V: TRBV19; DNA: TGTGCCAGTAGTCCTCTAGCGGGAGGGACTAGGGACAATGAGCAGTTCTTC; CDR3: CASSPLAGGTRDNEQFF
length: 17; J: TRBJ2-7; size: few; D: .; V: TRBV5-4; DNA: TGTGCCAGCAGCTTGGAGGTTTCCCCAGGGTACTCGTACGAGCAGTACTTC; CDR3: CASSLEVSPGYSYEQYF
length: 15; J: TRBJ2-7; size: .; D: TRBD2; V: TRBV18; DNA: TGTGCCAGCTCTCGGCCGGGACTAGCGGCTTACGAGCAGTACTTC; CDR3: CASSRPGLAAYEQYF
length: 11; J: TRBJ2-7; size: .; D: .; V: TRBV11-2; DNA: TGTGCCAGCAGCTTCACCATGGAGCAGTACTTC; CDR3: CASSFTMEQYF
length: 13; J: TRBJ1-2; size: .; D: .; V: TRBV5-1; DNA: TGCGCCAGCAGCCCGGACGGGGTAGGTGGCTACACCTTC; CDR3: CASSPDGVGGYTF
length: 12; J: TRBJ2-5; size: .; D: TRBD1; V: TRBV18; DNA: TGTGCCAGCTCAGACAGGGCAGAGACCCAGTACTTC; CDR3: CASSDRAETQYF
length: 13; J: TRBJ2-5; size: .; D: .; V: TRBV2; DNA: TGTGCCAGCAGTGGGGGGAGAAGAGAGACCCAGTACTTC; CDR3: CASSGGRRETQYF